A single sample is the source of the 10 T cell receptor beta chains below, sequenced in a study of T cells of healthy individuals. TCRdb reanalysed the 5' RACE reads using MiXCR and keeps one entry per CDR3 protein. Among about 63,000 distinct CDR3 sequences listed, 15% to 20% were seen once. These TCRs come from a human donor in good health.

The V and J genes are TRBV5-1 and TRBJ1-2, with TRBD1 matching over 8 bases. V gave up 0 bases and J gave up 4 bases; unmatched junction bases: 5. The germline V gene encodes CDR1 SGHRS and CDR2 YFSETQ. CDR3 length: 15 amino acids. CDR3 region: CASSLDQGAIYGYTF. CDR3 sequence (DNA): TGCGCCAGCAGCTTGGACCAGGGGGCGATCTATGGCTACACCTTC.

This clonotype was picked up many times. V usage is TRBV6-6 and J usage is TRBJ2-6; TRBD2 matches 16 bases. The CDR3 has 17 residues. Trimming cost V 7 bases and J 2 bases; bases outside gene matches: 2. CDR1 is MNHNY and CDR2 is SVGAGI in the germline V gene (reference sequence). This CDR3 is CASTGTSGGAGANVLTF. In nucleotides, the CDR3 is TGTGCCAGCACCGGGACTAGCGGGGGGGCTGGGGCCAACGTCCTGACTTTC.

The count of this clonotype is one. The chain uses TRBV27 and TRBJ2-7; the D is unclear. In germline, CDR1 is MNHEY, CDR2 SMNVEV (reference sequence). CDR3 size: 14 residues. Between the trimmed V and J ends, which lost 4 bases and 2 bases, there was a span of 12 bases. CDR3: CASSSSGQTYEQYF. The CDR3 DNA reads as TGTGCCAGCAGTTCTTCCGGGCAAACCTACGAGCAGTACTTC.

Ten or more counts support this clonotype. The genes are TRBV9 and TRBJ2-7; no clear D gene. CDR1 is SGDLS, CDR2 YYNGEE, per germline. CDR3 length: 12 residues. The V and J ends lost 4 bases and 5 bases respectively, with 10 bases between them. The CDR3 loop reads CASSPRGHEQYF. CDR3 nucleotide sequence: TGTGCCAGCAGCCCCCGTGGGCACGAGCAGTACTTC.

V and J are TRBV6-2 or TRBV6-3 and TRBJ1-1; D is uncertain. In germline, CDR1 is MNHEY, CDR2 SVGEGT. This CDR3 spans 10 amino acids. Trimming shortened V by 10 bases and J by 1 base, and 4 bases separated the two germline ends. The CDR3 reads CATQNTEAFF. The CDR3 DNA sequence: TGTGCCACCCAGAACACTGAAGCTTTCTTT.

This clonotype was seen at least ten times. This chain uses TRBV5-1 with TRBJ1-5; TRBD1 agrees at 7 bases. Germline V gene data show CDR1 as SGHRS and CDR2 as YFSETQ. V lost 3 bases to trimming and J lost 4 bases; unmatched junction nucleotides: 7. The CDR3 totals 15 residues. The CDR3 loop is CASSWGSGQNQPQHF. The CDR3 DNA sequence: TGCGCCAGCAGCTGGGGCTCGGGACAGAATCAGCCCCAGCATTTT.

This clonotype has just a few counts. The chain links TRBV28 to TRBJ2-4; D is unresolved. Per germline, CDR1 MDHEN and CDR2 SYDVKM. The CDR3 is made up of 15 amino acids. The germline V and J ends were trimmed by 5 bases and 0 bases, with 11 bases remaining between them. For the CDR3, the DNA is TGTGCCAGCAGTCCCCCGAGGATAGCCAAAAACATTCAGTACTTC. It yields the protein CASSPPRIAKNIQYF.

The V and J genes are TRBV20-1 and TRBJ1-2, with no clear D. The CDR3 is made up of 12 amino acids. V gave up 0 bases and J gave up 14 bases, with 16 bases separating them. The V gene's germline CDR1 is DFQATT and CDR2 SNEGSKA (reference sequence). The CDR3 region has the DNA TGCAGTGCTAGAGATCCCGTAAGCGCAAGTACCTTC. Protein sequence: CSARDPVSASTF.

The rearrangement links TRBV20-1 to TRBJ2-3; D call uncertain. The germline V gene encodes CDR1 DFQATT and CDR2 SNEGSKA (reference sequence). V gave up 5 bases and J gave up 5 bases, with 11 bases separating them. CDR3 length: 12 residues. CDR3 in amino acids: CSADPRQDTQYF. The DNA of the CDR3 is TGCAGTGCTGACCCTAGACAAGATACGCAGTATTTT.

J is TRBJ2-7 and V is TRBV7-9; unclear D gene. CDR1 and CDR2 (germline): SEHNR, FQNEAQ (reference sequence). This CDR3 is 13 amino acids long. V was clipped by 1 base and J by 0 bases, with 4 bases between them. CDR3 DNA sequence: TGTGCCAGCAGCTTAGTATCCTCCTACGAGCAGTACTTC. It translates to CASSLVSSYEQYF.